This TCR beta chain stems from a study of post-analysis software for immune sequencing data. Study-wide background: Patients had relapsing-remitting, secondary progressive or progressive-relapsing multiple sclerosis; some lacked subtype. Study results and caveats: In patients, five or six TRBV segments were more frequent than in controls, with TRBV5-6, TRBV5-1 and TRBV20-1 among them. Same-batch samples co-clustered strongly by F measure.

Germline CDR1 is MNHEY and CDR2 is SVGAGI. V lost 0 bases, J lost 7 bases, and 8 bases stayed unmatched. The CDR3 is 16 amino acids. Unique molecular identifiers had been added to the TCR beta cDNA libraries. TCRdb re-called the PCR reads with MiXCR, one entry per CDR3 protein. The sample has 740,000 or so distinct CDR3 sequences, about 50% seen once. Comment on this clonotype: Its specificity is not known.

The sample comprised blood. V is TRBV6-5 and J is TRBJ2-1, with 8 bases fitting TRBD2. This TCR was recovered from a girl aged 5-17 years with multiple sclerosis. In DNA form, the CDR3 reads TGTGCCAGCAGTTACTCATCCGGGAGGGCAAGGAATGAGCAGTTCTTC. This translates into CASSYSSGRARNEQFF.